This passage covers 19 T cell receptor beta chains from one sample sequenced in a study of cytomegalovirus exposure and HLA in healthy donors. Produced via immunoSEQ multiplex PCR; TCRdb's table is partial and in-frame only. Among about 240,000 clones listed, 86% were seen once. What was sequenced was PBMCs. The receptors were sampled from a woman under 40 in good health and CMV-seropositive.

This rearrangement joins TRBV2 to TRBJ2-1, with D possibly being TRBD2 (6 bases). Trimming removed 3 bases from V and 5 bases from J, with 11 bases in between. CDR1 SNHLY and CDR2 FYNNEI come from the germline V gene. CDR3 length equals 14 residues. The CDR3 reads CASSDRTTNNEQFF. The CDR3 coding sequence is TGTGCCAGCAGTGATAGGACTACCAACAATGAGCAGTTCTTC.

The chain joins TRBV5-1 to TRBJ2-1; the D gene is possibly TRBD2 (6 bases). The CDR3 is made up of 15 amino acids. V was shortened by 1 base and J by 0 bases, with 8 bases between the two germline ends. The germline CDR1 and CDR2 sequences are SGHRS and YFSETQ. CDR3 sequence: CASSLSLASYNEQFF. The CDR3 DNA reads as TGCGCCAGCAGCTTGTCACTAGCCTCCTACAATGAGCAGTTCTTC. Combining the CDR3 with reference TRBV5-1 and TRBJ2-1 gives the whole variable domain KAGVTQTPRYLIKTRGQQVTLSCSPISGHRSVSWYQQTPGQGLQFLFEYFSETQRNKGNFPGRFSGRQFSNSRSEMNVSTLELGDSALYLCASSLSLASYNEQFFGPGTRLTVL.

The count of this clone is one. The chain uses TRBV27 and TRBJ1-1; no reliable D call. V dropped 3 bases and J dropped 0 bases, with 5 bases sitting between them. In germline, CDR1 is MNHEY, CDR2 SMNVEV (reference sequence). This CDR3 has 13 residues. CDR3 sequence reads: CASSFEMNTEAFF. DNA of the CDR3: TGTGCCAGCAGTTTCGAGATGAACACTGAAGCTTTCTTT.

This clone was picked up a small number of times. CDR3 DNA sequence: TGCGCCAGCAAAACGGGGGGACTAGCGGGCACAGATACGCAGTATTTT. This translates into CASKTGGLAGTDTQYF. The chain recombines TRBV5-1 with TRBJ2-3, with 11 bases lining up with TRBD2. This CDR3 has 16 residues. Germline CDR1 reads SGHRS; CDR2 reads YFSETQ. Trimming took 6 bases from V and 1 from J; bases not matched to a gene: 7.

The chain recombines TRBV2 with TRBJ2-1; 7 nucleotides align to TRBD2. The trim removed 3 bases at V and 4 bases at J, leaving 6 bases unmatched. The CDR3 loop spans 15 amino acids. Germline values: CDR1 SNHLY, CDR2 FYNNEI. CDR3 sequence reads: CASSERLAVYNEQFF. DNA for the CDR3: TGTGCCAGCAGTGAGCGGCTAGCGGTATACAATGAGCAGTTCTTC. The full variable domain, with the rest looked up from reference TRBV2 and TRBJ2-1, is EPEVTQTPSHQVTQMGQEVILRCVPISNHLYFYWYRQILGQKVEFLVSFYNNEISEKSEIFDDQFSVERPDGSNFTLKIRSTKLEDSAMYFCASSERLAVYNEQFFGPGTRLTVL.

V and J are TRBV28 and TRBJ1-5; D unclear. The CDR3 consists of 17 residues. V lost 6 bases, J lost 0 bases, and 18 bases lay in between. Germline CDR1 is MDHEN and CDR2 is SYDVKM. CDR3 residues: CASSPRDWSISNQPQHF. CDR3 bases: TGTGCCAGCAGCCCGAGGGATTGGAGCATTAGCAATCAGCCCCAGCATTTT.

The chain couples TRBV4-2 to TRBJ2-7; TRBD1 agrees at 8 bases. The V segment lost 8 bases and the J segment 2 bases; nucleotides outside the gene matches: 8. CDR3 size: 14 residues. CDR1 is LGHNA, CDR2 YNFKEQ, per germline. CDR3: CASGPTGVPYEQYF. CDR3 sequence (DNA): TGTGCCAGCGGACCGACAGGGGTGCCCTACGAGCAGTACTTC.

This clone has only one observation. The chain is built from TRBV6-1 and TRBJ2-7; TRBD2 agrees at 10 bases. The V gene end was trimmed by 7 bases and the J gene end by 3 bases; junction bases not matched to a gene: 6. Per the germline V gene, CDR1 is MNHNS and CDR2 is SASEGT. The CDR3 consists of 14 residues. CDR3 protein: CASILLAGHYEQYF. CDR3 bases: TGTGCCAGCATCCTACTAGCGGGACACTACGAGCAGTACTTC.

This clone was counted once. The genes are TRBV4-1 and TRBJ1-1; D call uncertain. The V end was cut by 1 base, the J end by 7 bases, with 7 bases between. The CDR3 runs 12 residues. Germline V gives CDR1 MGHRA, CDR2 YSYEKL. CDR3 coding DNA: TGCGCCAGCAGCCAAGGCGGAAGTGAAGCTTTCTTT. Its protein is CASSQGGSEAFF.

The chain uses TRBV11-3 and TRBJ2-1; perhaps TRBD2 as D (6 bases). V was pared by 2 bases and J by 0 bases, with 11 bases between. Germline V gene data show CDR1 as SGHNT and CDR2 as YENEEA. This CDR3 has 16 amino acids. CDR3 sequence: CASSLRAGSSYNEQFF. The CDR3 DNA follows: TGTGCCAGCAGCTTACGTGCGGGGAGCTCCTACAATGAGCAGTTCTTC.

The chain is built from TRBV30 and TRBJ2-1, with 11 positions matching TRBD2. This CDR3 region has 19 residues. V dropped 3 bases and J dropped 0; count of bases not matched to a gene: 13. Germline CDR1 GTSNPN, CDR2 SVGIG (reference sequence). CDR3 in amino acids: CAWSPRTSGPLSSYNEQFF. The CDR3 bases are TGTGCCTGGAGCCCGCGGACTAGCGGGCCCCTCAGCTCCTACAATGAGCAGTTCTTC.

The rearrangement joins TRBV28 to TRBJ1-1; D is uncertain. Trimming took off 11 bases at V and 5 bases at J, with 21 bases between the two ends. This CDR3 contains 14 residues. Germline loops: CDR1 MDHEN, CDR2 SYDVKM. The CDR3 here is CACTEGGEITEAFF. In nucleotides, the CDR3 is TGTGCCTGTACCGAGGGTGGGGAGATAACTGAAGCTTTCTTT.

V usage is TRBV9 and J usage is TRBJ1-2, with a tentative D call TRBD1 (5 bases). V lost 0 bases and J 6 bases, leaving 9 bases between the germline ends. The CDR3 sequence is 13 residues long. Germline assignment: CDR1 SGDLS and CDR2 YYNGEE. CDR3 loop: CASSVARADGYTF. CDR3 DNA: TGTGCCAGCAGCGTAGCCAGGGCCGATGGCTACACCTTC.

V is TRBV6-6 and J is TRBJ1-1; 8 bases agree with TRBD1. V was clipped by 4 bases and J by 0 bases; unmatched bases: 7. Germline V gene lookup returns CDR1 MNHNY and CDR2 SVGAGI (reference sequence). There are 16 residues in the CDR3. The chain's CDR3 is CASSSDREGLNTEAFF. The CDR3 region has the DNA TGTGCCAGCAGTTCGGACAGGGAGGGATTGAACACTGAAGCTTTCTTT.

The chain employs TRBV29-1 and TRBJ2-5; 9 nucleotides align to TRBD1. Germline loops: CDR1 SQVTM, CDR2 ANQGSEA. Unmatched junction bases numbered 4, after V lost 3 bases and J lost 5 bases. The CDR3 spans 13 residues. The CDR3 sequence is CSVELDRGETQYF. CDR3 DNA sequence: TGCAGCGTTGAGTTGGACAGGGGTGAGACCCAGTACTTC.

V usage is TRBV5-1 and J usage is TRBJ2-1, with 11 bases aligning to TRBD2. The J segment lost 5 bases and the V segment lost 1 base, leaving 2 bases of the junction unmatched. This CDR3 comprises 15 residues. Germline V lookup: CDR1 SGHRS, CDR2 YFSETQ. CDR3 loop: CASSLLTSGDNEQFF. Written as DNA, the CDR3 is TGCGCCAGCAGCTTGCTGACTAGCGGGGACAATGAGCAGTTCTTC.

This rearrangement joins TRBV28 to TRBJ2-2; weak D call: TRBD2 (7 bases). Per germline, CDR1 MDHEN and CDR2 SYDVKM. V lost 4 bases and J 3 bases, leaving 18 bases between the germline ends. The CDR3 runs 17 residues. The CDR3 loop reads CASSSPGGRGDTGELFF. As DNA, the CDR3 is TGTGCCAGCAGTTCCCCCGGTGGGAGGGGGGACACCGGGGAGCTGTTTTTT.

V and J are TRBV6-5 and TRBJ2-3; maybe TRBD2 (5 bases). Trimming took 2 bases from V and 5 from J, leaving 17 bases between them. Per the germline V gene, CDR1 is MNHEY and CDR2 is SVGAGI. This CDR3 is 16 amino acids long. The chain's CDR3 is CASSYPGLGVGDTQYF. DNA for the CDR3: TGTGCCAGCAGTTACCCCGGGTTGGGAGTTGGAGATACGCAGTATTTT.

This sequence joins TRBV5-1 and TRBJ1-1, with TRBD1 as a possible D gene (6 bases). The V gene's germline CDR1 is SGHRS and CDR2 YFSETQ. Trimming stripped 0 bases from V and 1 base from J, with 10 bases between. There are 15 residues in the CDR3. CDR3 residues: CASSLGGTTNTEAFF. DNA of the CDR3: TGCGCCAGCAGCTTGGGTGGGACAACGAACACTGAAGCTTTCTTT.